This is a list of T cell receptor beta chains from one sample in a study of OX40 agonist ivuxolimab in advanced cancers. Produced via immunoSEQ multiplex PCR; TCRdb's table is partial and in-frame only. The sample shows about 73,000 clones, roughly four fifths of them seen only once. Specimen: CD4+ or CD8+ T cells sorted from blood, collected in a trial of the OX40 agonist ivuxolimab. These receptors were collected from an adult with an advanced solid tumor such as melanoma, head and neck, liver or kidney cancer. The CDR3 runs from the conserved cysteine through the conserved F or W.

J gene,V gene,CDR3 protein
TRBJ1-5,TRBV4-3,CASSQAKDLHTQPQHF
TRBJ2-3,TRBV5-1,CASARSGLAGFGTDTQYF
TRBJ2-2,TRBV12-5,CASGTSTGNLGGGELFF
TRBJ1-2,TRBV6-1,CATTTQSRGYTF
TRBJ2-7,TRBV19,CASSIDLGRREQYF
TRBJ2-2,TRBV5-4,CASATGTSYGSGELFF
TRBJ1-2,TRBV29-1,CSVLSERGRSLRGYTF
TRBJ1-5,TRBV15,CATSRELGANQPQHF
TRBJ1-1,TRBV29-1,CSVGTDTPRNTEAFF
TRBJ2-3,TRBV11-3,CASSLGTGTGIPDTQYF
TRBJ1-5,TRBV7-2,CASSLGAGQGYQPQHF
TRBJ2-7,TRBV6-5,CASKSEDEQYF
TRBJ2-2,TRBV5-4,CASSRTGGGTNTGELFF
TRBJ1-2,TRBV7-2,CASSIPRSGGYTF
TRBJ2-7,TRBV9,CASSEHGDRGVREQYF
TRBJ2-1,TRBV10-3,CAIRATGLVHNEQFF
TRBJ2-7,TRBV27,CASSSPRAPGLEYEQYF